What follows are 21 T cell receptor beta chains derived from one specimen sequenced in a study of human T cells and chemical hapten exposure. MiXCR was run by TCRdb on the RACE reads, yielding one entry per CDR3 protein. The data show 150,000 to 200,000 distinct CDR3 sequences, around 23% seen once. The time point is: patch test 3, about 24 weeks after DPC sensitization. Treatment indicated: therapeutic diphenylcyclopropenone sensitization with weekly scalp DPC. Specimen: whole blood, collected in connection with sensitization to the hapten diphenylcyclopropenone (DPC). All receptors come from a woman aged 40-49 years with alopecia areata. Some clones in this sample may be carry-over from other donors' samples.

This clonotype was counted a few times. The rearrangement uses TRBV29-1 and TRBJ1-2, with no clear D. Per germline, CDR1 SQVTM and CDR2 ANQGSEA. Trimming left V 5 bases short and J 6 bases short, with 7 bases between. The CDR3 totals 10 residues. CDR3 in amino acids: CSVMANGYTF. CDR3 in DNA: TGCAGCGTTATGGCCAATGGCTACACCTTC. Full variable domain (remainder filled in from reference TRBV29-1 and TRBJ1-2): SAVISQKPSRDICQRGTSLTIQCQVDSQVTMMFWYRQQPGQSLTLIATANQGSEATYESGFVIDKFPISRPNLTFSTLTVSNMSPEDSSIYLCSVMANGYTFGSGTRLTVV.

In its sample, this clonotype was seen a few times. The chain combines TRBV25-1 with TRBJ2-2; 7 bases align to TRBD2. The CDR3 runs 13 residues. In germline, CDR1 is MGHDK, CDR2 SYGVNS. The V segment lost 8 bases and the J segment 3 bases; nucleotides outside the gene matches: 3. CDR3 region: CASGRADTGELFF. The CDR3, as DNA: TGTGCCAGCGGGAGGGCCGACACCGGGGAGCTGTTTTTT.

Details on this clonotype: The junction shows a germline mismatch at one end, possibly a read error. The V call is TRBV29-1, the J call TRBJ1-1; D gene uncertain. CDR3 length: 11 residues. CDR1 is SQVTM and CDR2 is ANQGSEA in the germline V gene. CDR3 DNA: TGCAGCGTTAAAGGGAACCCTGAAGCTTTCTTT. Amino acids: CSVKGNPEAFF.

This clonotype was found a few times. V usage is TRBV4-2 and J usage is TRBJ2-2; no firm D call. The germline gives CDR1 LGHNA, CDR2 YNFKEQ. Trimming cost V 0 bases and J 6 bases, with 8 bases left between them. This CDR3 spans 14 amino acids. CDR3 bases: TGTGCCAGCAGCCAAGATAAGCGCCCCGGGGAGCTGTTTTTT. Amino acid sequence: CASSQDKRPGELFF.

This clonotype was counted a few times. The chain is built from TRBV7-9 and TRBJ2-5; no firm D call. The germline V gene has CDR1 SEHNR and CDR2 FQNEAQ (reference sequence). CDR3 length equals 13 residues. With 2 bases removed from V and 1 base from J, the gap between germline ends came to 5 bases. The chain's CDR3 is CASSLNLQETQYF. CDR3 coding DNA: TGTGCCAGCAGCTTAAACCTCCAAGAGACCCAGTACTTC.

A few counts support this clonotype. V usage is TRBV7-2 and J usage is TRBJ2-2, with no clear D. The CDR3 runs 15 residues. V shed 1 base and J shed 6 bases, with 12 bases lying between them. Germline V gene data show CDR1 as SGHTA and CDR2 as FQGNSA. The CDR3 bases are TGTGCCAGCAGCTTAGGGGAAGTTAGTTCCGGGGAGCTGTTTTTT. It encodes CASSLGEVSSGELFF.

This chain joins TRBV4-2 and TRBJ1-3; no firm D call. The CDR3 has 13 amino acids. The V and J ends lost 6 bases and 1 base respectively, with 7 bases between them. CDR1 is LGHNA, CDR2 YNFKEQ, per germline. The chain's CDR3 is CASRSGSGNTIYF. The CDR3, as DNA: TGTGCCAGCAGGTCAGGATCTGGAAACACCATATATTTT.

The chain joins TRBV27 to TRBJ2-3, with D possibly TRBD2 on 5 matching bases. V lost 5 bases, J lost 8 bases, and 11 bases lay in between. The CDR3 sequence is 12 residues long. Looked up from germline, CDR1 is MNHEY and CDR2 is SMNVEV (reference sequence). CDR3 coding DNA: TGTGCCAGCAGTCCCCTCGAGGGTACGCAGTATTTT. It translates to CASSPLEGTQYF.

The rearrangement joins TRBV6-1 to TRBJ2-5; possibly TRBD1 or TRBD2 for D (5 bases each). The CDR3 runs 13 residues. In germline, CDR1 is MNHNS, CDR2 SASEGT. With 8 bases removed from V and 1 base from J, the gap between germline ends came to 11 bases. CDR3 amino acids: CASQRTLQETQYF. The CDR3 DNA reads TGTGCCAGCCAGCGGACACTCCAAGAGACCCAGTACTTC.

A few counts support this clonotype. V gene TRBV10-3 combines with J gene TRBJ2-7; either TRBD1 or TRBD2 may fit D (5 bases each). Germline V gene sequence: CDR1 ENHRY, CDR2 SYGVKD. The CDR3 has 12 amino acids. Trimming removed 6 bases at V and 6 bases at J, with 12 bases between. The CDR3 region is CAISEQAGEQYF. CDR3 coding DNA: TGTGCCATCAGCGAACAGGCGGGCGAGCAGTACTTC.

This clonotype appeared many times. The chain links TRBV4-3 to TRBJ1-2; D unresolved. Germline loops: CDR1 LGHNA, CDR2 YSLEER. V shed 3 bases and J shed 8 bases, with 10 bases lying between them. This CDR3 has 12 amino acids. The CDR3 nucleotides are TGCGCCAGCAGCCATGACTGGGAAGGCTACACCTTC. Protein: CASSHDWEGYTF.

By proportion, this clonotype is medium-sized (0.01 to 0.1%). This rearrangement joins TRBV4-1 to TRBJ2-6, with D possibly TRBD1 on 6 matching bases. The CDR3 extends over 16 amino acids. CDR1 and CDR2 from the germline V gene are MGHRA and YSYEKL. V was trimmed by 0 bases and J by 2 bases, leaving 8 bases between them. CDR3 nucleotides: TGCGCCAGCAGCCAAGATCCAGGGGCTGGGGCCAACGTCCTGACTTTC. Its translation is CASSQDPGAGANVLTF.

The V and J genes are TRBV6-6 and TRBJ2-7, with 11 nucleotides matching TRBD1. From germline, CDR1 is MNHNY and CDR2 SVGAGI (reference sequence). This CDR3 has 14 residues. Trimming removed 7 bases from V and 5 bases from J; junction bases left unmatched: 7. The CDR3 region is CASTRGTGGNEQYF. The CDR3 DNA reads TGTGCCAGCACCAGAGGGACAGGGGGGAACGAGCAGTACTTC.

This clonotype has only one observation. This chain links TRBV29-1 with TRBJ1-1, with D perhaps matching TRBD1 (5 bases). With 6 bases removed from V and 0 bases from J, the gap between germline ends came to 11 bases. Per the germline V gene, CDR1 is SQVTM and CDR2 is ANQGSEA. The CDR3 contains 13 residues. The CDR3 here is CSVGTTMNTEAFF. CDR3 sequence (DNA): TGCAGCGTGGGGACCACCATGAACACTGAAGCTTTCTTT.

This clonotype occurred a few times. The CDR3, as DNA: TGTGCCAGCAGCTTAGGACCGGCGGAGACCCAGTACTTC. This codes for CASSLGPAETQYF. The V gene is TRBV7-9, the J gene TRBJ2-5, with D uncertain. The CDR3 consists of 13 residues. CDR1 and CDR2 from the germline V gene are SEHNR and FQNEAQ (reference sequence). V was shortened by 1 base and J by 5 bases, with 8 bases between the two germline ends.

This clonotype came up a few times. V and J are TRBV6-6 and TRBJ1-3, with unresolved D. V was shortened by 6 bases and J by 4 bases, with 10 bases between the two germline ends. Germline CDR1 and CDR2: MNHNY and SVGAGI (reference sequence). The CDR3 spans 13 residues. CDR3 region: CASSFTTGNTIYF. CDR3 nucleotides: TGTGCCAGCAGCTTCACGACGGGAAACACCATATATTTT.

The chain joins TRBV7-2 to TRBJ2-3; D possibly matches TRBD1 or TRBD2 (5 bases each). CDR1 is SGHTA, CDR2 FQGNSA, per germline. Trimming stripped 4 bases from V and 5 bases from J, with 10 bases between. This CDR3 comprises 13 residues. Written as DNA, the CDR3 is TGTGCCAGCAGCTGGGGGAGCGGAGATACGCAGTATTTT. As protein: CASSWGSGDTQYF. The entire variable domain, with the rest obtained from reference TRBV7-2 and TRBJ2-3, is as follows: GAGVSQSPSNKVTEKGKDVELRCDPISGHTALYWYRQSLGQGLEFLIYFQGNSAPDKSGLPSDRFSAERTGGSVSTLTIQRTQQEDSAVYLCASSWGSGDTQYFGPGTRLTVL.

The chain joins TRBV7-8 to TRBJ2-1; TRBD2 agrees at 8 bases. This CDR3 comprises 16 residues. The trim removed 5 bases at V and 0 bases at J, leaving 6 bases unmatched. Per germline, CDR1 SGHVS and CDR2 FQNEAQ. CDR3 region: CASSPLGGVSYNEQFF. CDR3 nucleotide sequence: TGTGCCAGCAGCCCCCTCGGGGGGGTCTCCTACAATGAGCAGTTCTTC.

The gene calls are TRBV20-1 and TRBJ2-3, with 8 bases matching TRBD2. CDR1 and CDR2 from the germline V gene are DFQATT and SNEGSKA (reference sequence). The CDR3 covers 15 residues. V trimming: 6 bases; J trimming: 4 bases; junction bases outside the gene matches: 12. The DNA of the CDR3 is TGCAGTGCAATCCTCCTAAAGCGGGAGTCAGATACGCAGTATTTT. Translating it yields CSAILLKRESDTQYF.

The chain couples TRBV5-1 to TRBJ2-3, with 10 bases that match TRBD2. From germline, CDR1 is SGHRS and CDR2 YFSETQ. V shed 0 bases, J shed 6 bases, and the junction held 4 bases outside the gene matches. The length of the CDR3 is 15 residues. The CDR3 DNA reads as TGCGCCAGCAGCTTGGCAGCGGGAGGGTCCGATACGCAGTATTTT. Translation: CASSLAAGGSDTQYF.

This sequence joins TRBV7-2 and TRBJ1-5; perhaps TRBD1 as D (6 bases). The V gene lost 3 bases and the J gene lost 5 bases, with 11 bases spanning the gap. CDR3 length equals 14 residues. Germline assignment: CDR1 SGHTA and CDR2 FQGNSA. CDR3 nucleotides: TGTACCAGCAGCTTCATGGGGGGCGATCAGCCCCAGCATTTT. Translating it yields CTSSFMGGDQPQHF.